The 25 T cell receptor beta chains given below trace back to one sample, sequenced in a study of CD8 T cells in ankylosing spondylitis. TCRdb independently ran MiXCR on the 5' RACE reads; one entry per CDR3 protein. The sample lists under 300,000 distinct CDR3 sequences, approximately 12% occurring once. The sample consisted of blood, either unsorted or a sorted T cell fraction (not recorded which). The receptor source for this set is a male donor with ankylosing spondylitis or in good health (not recorded which).

This clonotype was found many times. The chain joins TRBV3-1 to TRBJ2-7; the match to TRBD1 covers 9 bases. The CDR3 sequence is 14 residues long. The V and J ends lost 6 bases and 1 base, in that order; junction bases with no gene match: 4. From germline, CDR1 is LGHDT and CDR2 YNNKEL (reference sequence). The CDR3 sequence: CASSTGTGSYEQYF. The CDR3 nucleotides are TGTGCCAGCAGTACCGGGACAGGGTCCTACGAGCAGTACTTC.

This clonotype was seen ten or more times. The chain recombines TRBV7-2 with TRBJ2-5; D ambiguous. V lost 2 bases and J 4 bases, leaving 14 bases between the germline ends. Germline loops: CDR1 SGHTA, CDR2 FQGNSA. The CDR3 length is 15 residues. For the CDR3, the DNA is TGTGCCAGCAGCTTACAAGACTCCCAGAGAGAGACCCAGTACTTC. Amino acids: CASSLQDSQRETQYF.

This clonotype was detected many times. V usage is TRBV12-3 or TRBV12-4 and J usage is TRBJ2-7; the match to TRBD1 covers 9 bases. This CDR3 is 15 amino acids long. Trimming removed 5 bases from V and 5 bases from J; junction bases left unmatched: 10. The CDR3 spells CASSPRGQGFHEQYF. CDR3 sequence (DNA): TGTGCCAGCAGTCCCAGGGGACAGGGTTTCCACGAGCAGTACTTC.

This clonotype was observed at least ten times. This rearrangement joins TRBV3-1 to TRBJ2-3; 12 bases align to TRBD2. After removal of 0 bases from V and 9 bases from J, the junction contained 7 bases not matched to a gene. The CDR3 is 16 amino acids. Germline V gene lookup returns CDR1 LGHDT and CDR2 YNNKEL (reference sequence). The CDR3 nucleotides are TGTGCCAGCAGCCAAGATCGACTAGCGGGGGACCTCACGCAGTATTTT. Translated: CASSQDRLAGDLTQYF.

A remark on this clonotype: A much more abundant neighbour one base away suggests this may be a read error. The gene calls are TRBV5-5 and TRBJ2-1; D remains unclear. The CDR3 runs 13 residues. Germline values: CDR1 SGHKS, CDR2 YYEKEE (reference sequence). The CDR3 spells CTSSEPFYNEQFF. In nucleotides, the CDR3 is TGTACCAGCAGCGAACCCTTCTACAATGAGCAGTTCTTC.

This clonotype showed up many times. The chain links TRBV12-3 or TRBV12-4 to TRBJ2-3; 10 bases agree with TRBD2. CDR3 size: 16 residues. With 6 bases clipped from V and 6 bases from J, the junction kept 12 bases outside the gene matches. In DNA form, the CDR3 reads TGTGCCAGCAGAACATTAGCGGGGGGCTATGGGGATACGCAGTATTTT. Translated, it gives CASRTLAGGYGDTQYF.

The table lists this clonotype with many counts. This sequence joins TRBV4-1 and TRBJ2-1, with D perhaps TRBD1 or TRBD2 (5 bases each). The CDR3 is 14 amino acids. V was clipped by 6 bases and J by 0 bases, with 9 bases between them. Germline-derived CDR1 and CDR2 are MGHRA and YSYEKL. The CDR3 coding sequence is TGCGCCAGCAGGGGGGACCTCTCCTACAATGAGCAGTTCTTC. Its translation: CASRGDLSYNEQFF.

There are many counts of this clonotype. The V gene is TRBV27, the J gene TRBJ1-4; 7 bases are shared with TRBD1. CDR3 length equals 13 residues. Germline loops: CDR1 MNHEY, CDR2 SMNVEV (reference sequence). The V and J ends lost 7 bases and 2 bases, in that order; junction bases with no gene match: 1. The CDR3 sequence: CASMTGTNEKLFF. The CDR3 bases are TGTGCCAGCATGACAGGGACTAATGAAAAACTGTTTTTT.

This clonotype was counted many times. This chain uses TRBV5-5 with TRBJ2-2; D gene unclear. This CDR3 is built from 14 residues. Germline V gene data show CDR1 as SGHKS and CDR2 as YYEKEE (reference sequence). Trimming pared 3 bases from V and 1 base from J, leaving 7 bases between. CDR3 amino acids: CASSYSGNTGELFF. DNA of the CDR3: TGTGCCAGCAGCTACTCCGGGAACACCGGGGAGCTGTTTTTT.

This clonotype appeared many times. The chain is built from TRBV5-1 and TRBJ2-1, with 9 nucleotides matching TRBD1. Germline V gives CDR1 SGHRS, CDR2 YFSETQ. The CDR3 consists of 16 residues. With V trimmed by 0 bases and J by 3 bases, 4 bases remained unmatched. CDR3 bases: TGCGCCAGCAGCTTGGCCGGGACAGGGAACTACAATGAGCAGTTCTTC. Its protein is CASSLAGTGNYNEQFF.

This clonotype showed up many times. The chain has TRBV20-1 and TRBJ2-1, with 9 bases aligning to TRBD1. In germline, CDR1 is DFQATT, CDR2 SNEGSKA (reference sequence). The CDR3 length is 18 residues. Trimming at V came to 2 bases and at J to 0 bases, leaving 11 bases not matched to a gene. As DNA, the CDR3 is TGCAGTGCTAGATCCGGGACAGGGACCACGAGCTCCTACAATGAGCAGTTCTTC. This translates into CSARSGTGTTSSYNEQFF.

This clonotype was seen ten or more times. The chain combines TRBV5-1 with TRBJ2-7; D might be TRBD2 (6 bases). The CDR3 consists of 12 residues. V dropped 4 bases and J dropped 6 bases, with 11 bases sitting between them. Germline lookup yields CDR1 SGHRS and CDR2 YFSETQ. The CDR3 DNA reads TGCGCCAGCAGCGCGAGGGGAGGCGAGCAGTACTTC. It is translated as CASSARGGEQYF. The variable domain in full, completed from reference TRBV5-1 and TRBJ2-7, reads KAGVTQTPRYLIKTRGQQVTLSCSPISGHRSVSWYQQTPGQGLQFLFEYFSETQRNKGNFPGRFSGRQFSNSRSEMNVSTLELGDSALYLCASSARGGEQYFGPGTRLTVT.

A few counts support this clonotype. The rearrangement uses TRBV7-9 and TRBJ1-1; D remains ambiguous. CDR3 size: 13 residues. Germline CDR1 is SEHNR and CDR2 is FQNEAQ (reference sequence). Deletions cut 1 base from V and 6 bases from J, with 9 bases between. Written as DNA, the CDR3 is TGTGCCAGCAGCTTAGTGCCAGAGGCTGAAGCTTTCTTT. This sequence encodes CASSLVPEAEAFF.

CDR3 in DNA: TGCAGCGTTGAGGACTACCCGGATACGCAGTATTTT. Translation: CSVEDYPDTQYF. This chain uses TRBV29-1 with TRBJ2-3, with D perhaps TRBD2 (6 bases). CDR3 length: 12 residues. The germline CDR1 and CDR2 sequences are SQVTM and ANQGSEA. V lost 3 bases, J lost 6 bases, and 10 bases lay in between.

This clonotype has at least ten counts. V is TRBV5-1 and J is TRBJ2-1; possible D gene TRBD1, 6 bases. This CDR3 has 15 residues. Germline V gene lookup returns CDR1 SGHRS and CDR2 YFSETQ. The V and J ends lost 3 bases and 7 bases respectively, with 17 bases between them. The CDR3, as DNA: TGCGCCAGCAGCTACCGCCAGGGGTTCGGGAATGAGCAGTTCTTC. Its translation is CASSYRQGFGNEQFF.

This clonotype occurred many times. This CDR3 is CSVETVGGFTEAFF. CDR3 nucleotide sequence: TGCAGCGTTGAAACGGTGGGGGGATTTACTGAAGCTTTCTTT. V is TRBV29-1 and J is TRBJ1-1; possible D gene TRBD1, 5 bases. The CDR3 covers 14 residues. Between the trimmed V and J ends, which lost 2 bases and 5 bases, there was a span of 15 bases. Germline values: CDR1 SQVTM, CDR2 ANQGSEA.

Points on this clonotype: Since a much larger clone is just one base distant, this may be a read error. The CDR3 region is CVSGGVHEQYF. In DNA form, the CDR3 reads TGTGTCAGCGGTGGGGTCCACGAGCAGTACTTC. The chain is built from TRBV11-2 and TRBJ2-7, with a possible D match to TRBD2 (5 bases). Germline-derived CDR1 and CDR2 are SGHAT and FQNNGV. This CDR3 contains 11 residues. Full variable domain (rest looked up from reference TRBV11-2 and TRBJ2-7): EAGVAQSPRYKIIEKRQSVAFWCNPISGHATLYWYQQILGQGPKLLIQFQNNGVVDDSQLPKDRFSAERLKGVDSTLKIQPAKLEDSAVYLCVSGGVHEQYFGPGTRLTVT.

This clonotype was observed at least ten times. This chain joins TRBV5-1 and TRBJ2-3; 10 nucleotides line up with TRBD2. Germline loops: CDR1 SGHRS, CDR2 YFSETQ. Trimming removed 6 bases from V and 6 bases from J; junction bases left unmatched: 7. The CDR3 loop spans 14 amino acids. CDR3 coding DNA: TGCGCCAGCATGCTAGCGGGGGTCCTGGATACGCAGTATTTT. Translation gives CASMLAGVLDTQYF.

The chain has TRBV5-1 and TRBJ2-7, with a weak D call TRBD2 (5 bases). Trimming pared 6 bases from V and 4 bases from J, leaving 11 bases between. The CDR3 loop spans 12 amino acids. CDR1 is SGHRS and CDR2 is YFSETQ in the germline V gene. CDR3 in DNA: TGCGCCAGCAACGCGGGCCCATACGAGCAGTACTTC. This gives the protein CASNAGPYEQYF.

This clonotype showed up many times. The rearrangement joins TRBV12-3 or TRBV12-4 to TRBJ2-1, with D unresolved. The CDR3 extends over 13 amino acids. The germline V and J ends were trimmed by 10 bases and 0 bases, with 10 bases remaining between them. CDR3 loop: CATKSVSYNEQFF. In nucleotides, the CDR3 is TGTGCCACCAAGAGCGTCTCCTACAATGAGCAGTTCTTC.

This clonotype was observed at least ten times. V and J are TRBV27 and TRBJ1-1; 7 positions match TRBD1. CDR1 and CDR2 from the germline V gene are MNHEY and SMNVEV (reference sequence). There are 14 residues in the CDR3. The V and J ends lost 6 bases and 1 base, in that order; junction bases with no gene match: 5. The CDR3 loop is CASRPGGGNTEAFF. CDR3 sequence (DNA): TGTGCCAGCAGGCCAGGGGGGGGGAACACTGAAGCTTTCTTT.

Remarks on this clonotype: Possible read error: a much larger clone is one base away. The chain employs TRBV5-1 and TRBJ2-3; 8 bases match TRBD1. The germline gives CDR1 SGHRS, CDR2 YFSETQ. This CDR3 has 16 amino acids. The CDR3 is CASSLLPGQVTNTQYF. DNA of the CDR3: TGCGCCAGCAGCTTGCTCCCGGGACAGGTCACAAATACGCAGTATTTT.

As regards this clonotype: Since the CDR3 does not end with the conserved phenylalanine or tryptophan, this likely comes from a read error. V gene TRBV6-1 combines with J gene TRBJ2-1; TRBD1 matches 9 bases. The CDR3 totals 15 residues. In germline, CDR1 is MNHNS, CDR2 SASEGT. J gave up 4 bases and V 3 bases, and 4 bases lay outside the gene matches. DNA for the CDR3: TGTGCCAGCAGTGAGGAGGACAGGGGTTACAATGAGCAGTTCATC. Translation gives CASSEEDRGYNEQFI.

This clonotype came up a few times. The rearrangement links TRBV20-1 to TRBJ2-3; tentative D call: TRBD2 (5 bases). V dropped 7 bases and J dropped 12 bases, with 23 bases sitting between them. The CDR3 is made up of 13 amino acids. Germline-derived CDR1 and CDR2 are DFQATT and SNEGSKA (reference sequence). The CDR3 DNA follows: TGCAGTGTTCGGCCACTAGTTTCCCCGGACCAGTATTTT. Translating gives CSVRPLVSPDQYF.

In its sample, this clonotype was seen many times. The chain is built from TRBV12-3 or TRBV12-4 and TRBJ2-3; D is perhaps TRBD1 or TRBD2 (5 bases each). Trimming removed 5 bases from V and 6 bases from J, with 18 bases in between. This CDR3 is built from 15 residues. The CDR3: CASSLWGRGSDTQYF. The DNA of the CDR3 is TGTGCCAGCAGTCTATGGGGACGAGGGTCCGATACGCAGTATTTT.